This TCR beta chain emerged from a study of T cell responses to AZD1222 COVID-19 vaccine. Study results and limitations: Donors in the cohort were predominantly white British and more often female, and clonal diversity was possibly underestimated.

V gave up 8 bases and J gave up 6 bases; unmatched junction bases: 9. Germline assignment: CDR1 SGHTA and CDR2 FQGNSA. The CDR3 contains 16 residues. Sequenced by immunoSEQ multiplex PCR; TCRdb stores in-frame clones only, minus some. The data hold roughly 110,000 clones, with around 90% observed a single time. Turning to this clone: Its antigen remains unknown.

This clonotype originated in an adult who received the AZD1222 COVID-19 vaccine. This chain uses TRBV7-2 with TRBJ2-3; 15 bases map to TRBD2. The material sequenced was peripheral blood, taken 28 days after the second AZD1222 dose. DNA for the CDR3: TGTGCCAGCTTTCGGACTAGCGGGGGGGCTCGCGATACGCAGTATTTT. This gives the protein CASFRTSGGARDTQYF.